Shown below are 22 T cell receptor beta chains from a single sample sequenced in a study of T cells in Graves' hyperthyroidism and ophthalmopathy. Amplified TCR beta CDR3 regions derived from RNA transcripts. In the first-round RT-PCR of the TCR CDR3, the HTBI primer set was used. One entry per CDR3 protein results from TCRdb running MiXCR on the multiplex PCR reads. The table has over 300,000 distinct CDR3 sequences, roughly an eighth seen once. Sequencing was carried out using blood. The receptors originated from a middle-aged woman with Graves' ophthalmopathy.

In its sample, this clonotype was seen many times. V and J are TRBV20-1 and TRBJ2-5; 9 nucleotides match TRBD1. The V segment lost 5 bases and the J segment 5 bases; nucleotides outside the gene matches: 12. This CDR3 has 15 residues. Germline values: CDR1 DFQATT, CDR2 SNEGSKA (reference sequence). The CDR3 protein is CSAPAVGQGLETQYF. In nucleotides, the CDR3 is TGCAGTGCTCCTGCGGTCGGACAGGGGCTGGAGACCCAGTACTTC.

This clonotype has just a few counts. The gene calls are TRBV28 and TRBJ1-1, with 11 positions matching TRBD1. J was trimmed by 1 base and V by 4 bases; bases with no gene match: 2. CDR3 length: 15 amino acids. Germline CDR1 is MDHEN and CDR2 is SYDVKM. CDR3 loop: CASSWGTGGNTEAFF. Written as DNA, the CDR3 is TGTGCCAGCAGTTGGGGGACAGGGGGGAACACTGAAGCTTTCTTT.

This clonotype has more than one count but fewer than ten. V gene TRBV5-4 combines with J gene TRBJ1-2; 9 bases fit TRBD1. This CDR3 spans 22 amino acids. Germline CDR1 SGHNT, CDR2 YYREEE (reference sequence). Trimming cost V 4 bases and J 4 bases; bases outside gene matches: 29. The CDR3 DNA is TGTGCCAGCAGCGCGCCATGGGATCCTCCGGTAGTTATGGGACAGGGTTTCTATGGCTACACCTTC. Translating it yields CASSAPWDPPVVMGQGFYGYTF.

This clonotype appeared a few times. The V call is TRBV25-1, the J call TRBJ2-2, with D possibly TRBD1 on 6 matching bases. Germline V lookup: CDR1 MGHDK, CDR2 SYGVNS. The length of the CDR3 is 16 residues. Trimming took off 4 bases at V and 3 bases at J, with 15 bases between the two ends. CDR3 coding DNA: TGTGCCAGCAGTGCTCGGACAGTCGAAGACACCGGGGAGCTGTTTTTT. This sequence encodes CASSARTVEDTGELFF.

This clonotype showed up many times. The chain joins TRBV30 to TRBJ1-2; perhaps TRBD1 as D (5 bases). CDR1 and CDR2 (germline): GTSNPN, SVGIG (reference sequence). Trimming shortened V by 2 bases and J by 4 bases, and 8 bases separated the two germline ends. This CDR3 is built from 12 residues. The CDR3 protein is CAWSPGVYGYTF. In DNA, the CDR3 is TGTGCCTGGAGTCCGGGGGTCTATGGCTACACCTTC.

Of note for this clonotype: With a much larger clone just one base away, this may be a read error. The chain employs TRBV20-1 and TRBJ2-1, with 9 nucleotides matching TRBD1. The trim removed 6 bases at V and 5 bases at J, leaving 11 bases unmatched. The CDR3 consists of 15 residues. Germline V lookup: CDR1 DFQATT, CDR2 SNEGSKA (reference sequence). CDR3: CSALAGTGLNNEQFF. The CDR3 bases are TGCAGTGCCCTTGCCGGGACAGGGCTAAACAATGAGCAGTTCTTC.

This clonotype was detected many times. The chain is built from TRBV24-1 and TRBJ2-3; 11 nucleotides line up with TRBD2. J gave up 1 base and V 5 bases, and 4 bases lay outside the gene matches. Germline V gene sequence: CDR1 KGHDR, CDR2 SFDVKD. The CDR3 loop spans 16 amino acids. The CDR3 region is CATSGPSGGRTDTQYF. The DNA of the CDR3 is TGTGCCACCAGTGGGCCTAGCGGGGGGCGCACAGATACGCAGTATTTT.

There are many counts of this clonotype. The rearrangement uses TRBV12-3 or TRBV12-4 and TRBJ2-3; possibly TRBD2 for D (7 bases). CDR3 size: 15 residues. The germline V and J ends were trimmed by 3 bases and 4 bases, with 14 bases remaining between them. The DNA of the CDR3 is TGTGCCAGCAGTTTTGGAGGGGGGGCACCAGATACGCAGTATTTT. Translation gives CASSFGGGAPDTQYF.

This clonotype was counted at least ten times. This chain uses TRBV27 with TRBJ1-5; D possibly corresponds to TRBD1 (5 bases). Between the trimmed V and J ends, which lost 3 bases and 7 bases, there was a span of 13 bases. CDR1 MNHEY and CDR2 SMNVEV come from the germline V gene (reference sequence). This CDR3 spans 14 amino acids. CDR3 amino acids: CASSLGHRGQPQHF. The CDR3 DNA reads as TGTGCCAGCAGTTTGGGGCACAGAGGGCAGCCCCAGCATTTT.

This clonotype was observed once. This chain uses TRBV2 with TRBJ1-4; 8 bases align to TRBD1. CDR1 and CDR2 from the germline V gene are SNHLY and FYNNEI. Trimming removed 4 bases from V and 8 bases from J; junction bases left unmatched: 9. The CDR3 extends over 15 amino acids. CDR3 DNA sequence: TGTGCCAGCAGTGCCGGGCAGGGGGCGGGGGAAAAACTGTTTTTT. This translates into CASSAGQGAGEKLFF.

The sample holds many counts of this clonotype. The V gene is TRBV28, the J gene TRBJ2-5; 7 positions agree with TRBD1. CDR1 is MDHEN and CDR2 is SYDVKM in the germline V gene. Trimming removed 4 bases from V and 5 bases from J; junction bases left unmatched: 19. The CDR3 contains 18 residues. DNA of the CDR3: TGTGCCAGCAGTTCGAATTGGGGGAATACAGGGGTGGGGGAGACCCAGTACTTC. This sequence encodes CASSSNWGNTGVGETQYF.

This clonotype has a handful of counts. The V gene is TRBV6-1, the J gene TRBJ2-7; TRBD2 matches at 8 bases. After removal of 1 base from V and 3 bases from J, the junction contained 8 bases not matched to a gene. Germline CDR1 MNHNS, CDR2 SASEGT. The CDR3 runs to 16 residues. CDR3 coding DNA: TGTGCCAGCAGTGAAGTCGGTGTTGCGGGGGGCTACGAGCAGTACTTC. This codes for CASSEVGVAGGYEQYF.

This clonotype was found many times. This chain uses TRBV28 with TRBJ2-3, with D possibly being TRBD2 (6 bases). Germline V lookup: CDR1 MDHEN, CDR2 SYDVKM. Between the trimmed V and J ends, which lost 3 bases and 2 bases, there was a span of 12 bases. This CDR3 has 15 amino acids. The CDR3 here is CASSFTSRNTDTQYF. The CDR3 coding sequence is TGTGCCAGCAGTTTTACTAGCCGAAACACAGATACGCAGTATTTT.

The chain carries TRBV2 and TRBJ1-2, with 11 bases lining up with TRBD1. Germline V lookup: CDR1 SNHLY, CDR2 FYNNEI. The CDR3 runs 15 residues. The V and J ends lost 5 bases and 6 bases, in that order; junction bases with no gene match: 8. The CDR3 DNA sequence: TGTGCCAGCAGTATCTTCCCGGGACAGGGGGATGGCTACACCTTC. Its translation: CASSIFPGQGDGYTF.

This clonotype occurred many times. The chain recombines TRBV12-3 or TRBV12-4 with TRBJ1-3; D not certain. The CDR3 length is 15 residues. V lost 5 bases and J 2 bases, leaving 13 bases between the germline ends. CDR3 region: CASSARPDTGNTIYF. The CDR3 nucleotides read TGTGCCAGCAGTGCGAGACCTGACACTGGAAACACCATATATTTT.

The table lists this clonotype with many counts. This chain connects TRBV19 to TRBJ2-7; D ambiguous. The germline gives CDR1 LNHDA, CDR2 SQIVND (reference sequence). The CDR3 spans 14 residues. V dropped 4 bases and J dropped 0 bases, with 10 bases sitting between them. CDR3 in DNA: TGTGCCAGTAGTACAGAGCCTAGCTCCTACGAGCAGTACTTC. Its protein product is CASSTEPSSYEQYF.

This clonotype was counted at least ten times. J is TRBJ2-3 and V is TRBV20-1; 7 bases match TRBD2. The length of the CDR3 is 19 residues. The V segment lost 0 bases and the J segment 5 bases; nucleotides outside the gene matches: 20. CDR1 DFQATT and CDR2 SNEGSKA come from the germline V gene (reference sequence). DNA for the CDR3: TGCAGTGCTAGAGATGCCTCTCGCGGGAGAGTCGCGGCGGGAGATACGCAGTATTTT. Amino acids: CSARDASRGRVAAGDTQYF.

The table lists this clonotype with many counts. The J gene is TRBJ1-3, the V gene TRBV20-1; D call uncertain. Trimming took 0 bases from V and 4 from J, leaving 10 bases between them. This CDR3 has 14 residues. Germline V gene lookup returns CDR1 DFQATT and CDR2 SNEGSKA (reference sequence). The CDR3 DNA is TGCAGTGCTAGAGATGGTGGTTCCGGAAACACCATATATTTT. Encoded protein: CSARDGGSGNTIYF.

This clonotype was recorded at least ten times. The V gene is TRBV3-1, the J gene TRBJ1-1; D call uncertain. This CDR3 region has 11 residues. The V end was cut by 10 bases, the J end by 1 base, with 7 bases between. Germline V gene data show CDR1 as LGHDT and CDR2 as YNNKEL (reference sequence). The DNA for the CDR3 is TGTGCCACCCGGGGGAACACTGAAGCTTTCTTT. Encoded protein: CATRGNTEAFF.

The chain couples TRBV3-1 to TRBJ1-6, with D maybe TRBD1 (5 bases). From germline, CDR1 is LGHDT and CDR2 YNNKEL (reference sequence). There are 15 residues in the CDR3. V dropped 2 bases and J dropped 4 bases, with 9 bases sitting between them. This chain's CDR3 is CASSQQGWYNSPLHF. The DNA for the CDR3 is TGTGCCAGCAGCCAACAGGGATGGTATAATTCACCCCTCCACTTT.

The chain recombines TRBV29-1 with TRBJ2-5, with D perhaps TRBD2 (5 bases). V was trimmed by 5 bases and J by 2 bases, leaving 15 bases between them. This CDR3 has 14 amino acids. The germline gives CDR1 SQVTM, CDR2 ANQGSEA. The CDR3 reads CSVSRWSGQETQYF. CDR3 in DNA: TGCAGCGTTTCAAGGTGGTCGGGGCAAGAGACCCAGTACTTC.

This clonotype was found a few times. The chain joins TRBV5-6 to TRBJ2-1; tentatively, D is TRBD1 or TRBD2 (5 bases each). The CDR3 is made up of 18 amino acids. The germline gives CDR1 SGHDT, CDR2 YYEEEE. V was cut by 0 bases and J by 5 bases, with 21 bases left in between. CDR3 in DNA: TGTGCCAGCAGCTTGGGGGACGGGGAAATTTGGAGAAACAATGAGCAGTTCTTC. It specifies CASSLGDGEIWRNNEQFF.